These 15 T cell receptor beta chains originate from one sample sequenced in a study of cytomegalovirus exposure and HLA in healthy donors. It was with 60 Vbeta and 13 Jbeta primers that the PCR ran. Profiled with immunoSEQ multiplex PCR; TCRdb holds only in-frame clones, not every one. The sample has approximately 120,000 clones; around 68% are singletons. The sequenced sample consisted of PBMCs. The receptors derive from a man aged 40-55 years in good health and CMV-seropositive.

This sequence joins TRBV14 and TRBJ2-7, with 8 bases identical to TRBD1. The trim removed 10 bases at V and 2 bases at J, leaving 4 bases unmatched. The CDR3 length is 12 residues. CDR1 is SGHDN, CDR2 FVKESK, per germline. In DNA form, the CDR3 reads TGTGCCACAGGACAGGGCACCTACGAGCAGTACTTC. Translating gives CATGQGTYEQYF.

This chain joins TRBV6-6 and TRBJ1-1; 10 bases map to TRBD1. J was trimmed by 1 base and V by 6 bases; bases with no gene match: 5. The CDR3 covers 15 residues. Per germline, CDR1 MNHNY and CDR2 SVGAGI (reference sequence). The CDR3 here is CASRDRGLSNTEAFF. CDR3 nucleotide sequence: TGTGCCAGCAGAGACAGGGGGCTATCGAACACTGAAGCTTTCTTT.

The J gene is TRBJ2-2, the V gene TRBV5-4; the D is unclear. With 4 bases removed from V and 1 base from J, the gap between germline ends came to 14 bases. CDR1 SGHNT and CDR2 YYREEE come from the germline V gene (reference sequence). The CDR3 consists of 16 residues. The CDR3 sequence: CASSQRFGQNTGELFF. In nucleotides, the CDR3 is TGTGCCAGCAGCCAGCGATTCGGCCAGAACACCGGGGAGCTGTTTTTT.

This clone came up a few times. The rearrangement joins TRBV21-1 to TRBJ2-7; TRBD1, the table's D call, was not compared with the DNA. TRBV21-1 is classified as a pseudogene. The CDR3 loop spans 18 amino acids. In DNA, the CDR3 is TGTGCCAGCAGCGCCTGGCGGCAGGGGTCCTACCACCTCTACGAGCAGTACTTC. It is translated as CASSAWRQGSYHLYEQYF.

The chain links TRBV6-6 to TRBJ1-1, with a weak D call TRBD1 (6 bases). The CDR3 is made up of 15 amino acids. The germline V gene has CDR1 MNHNY and CDR2 SVGAGI (reference sequence). V lost 6 bases and J lost 6, with 20 bases in between. This CDR3 reads CASRSPGTGTPEAFF. The CDR3 bases are TGTGCCAGCAGATCCCCCGGCACAGGGACACCTGAAGCTTTCTTT.

This rearrangement joins TRBV29-1 to TRBJ2-1; 9 bases map to TRBD2. The CDR3 spans 14 residues. V lost 0 bases to trimming and J lost 10 bases; unmatched junction nucleotides: 7. Germline V gene lookup returns CDR1 SQVTM and CDR2 ANQGSEA. This CDR3 reads CSVEEGGRGYEQFF. Written as DNA, the CDR3 is TGCAGCGTTGAAGAGGGCGGGAGGGGGTACGAGCAGTTCTTC.

This chain joins TRBV6-5 and TRBJ2-2; 12 bases match TRBD2. Germline assignment: CDR1 MNHEY and CDR2 SVGAGI. The CDR3 runs to 16 residues. V lost 0 bases and J lost 7; bases outside the gene matches: 3. The CDR3, as DNA: TGTGCCAGCAGTTACTCGAGGACTAGCGGGAACGGGGAGCTGTTTTTT. The encoded protein is CASSYSRTSGNGELFF.

The chain is built from TRBV7-3 and TRBJ2-1; D unresolved. CDR3 length: 12 amino acids. CDR1 and CDR2 from the germline V gene are SGHTA and FQGTGA. The V end lost 5 bases, the J end lost 5 bases, and 7 bases lay between the germline ends. The CDR3 DNA reads TGTGCCAGCAGCCTCAGGAACAATGAGCAGTTCTTC. Its translation is CASSLRNNEQFF.

The CDR3 nucleotides read TGCGCCAGCAGCTTGATGGCTCAGAACTATGGCTACACCTTC. Amino acid sequence: CASSLMAQNYGYTF. The V call is TRBV5-1, the J call TRBJ1-2; no definite D call. The CDR3 has 14 amino acids. Trimming pared 1 base from V and 2 bases from J, leaving 9 bases between. Germline V gene data show CDR1 as SGHRS and CDR2 as YFSETQ.

This clone turned up a few times. This rearrangement joins TRBV9 to TRBJ2-1, with D possibly matching TRBD2 (6 bases). Germline CDR1 is SGDLS and CDR2 is YYNGEE. The CDR3 spans 15 residues. The germline V and J ends were trimmed by 3 bases and 7 bases, with 17 bases remaining between them. The CDR3 reads CASSAIGLSGNEQFF. CDR3 DNA sequence: TGTGCCAGCAGCGCCATCGGACTTAGCGGAAATGAGCAGTTCTTC.

This sequence joins TRBV11-3 and TRBJ1-2; TRBD1 might be the D (6 bases). Germline V gives CDR1 SGHNT, CDR2 YENEEA. The germline V and J ends were trimmed by 4 bases and 2 bases, with 17 bases remaining between them. The CDR3 spans 16 residues. CDR3: CASSYRTGNTNYGYTF. Here the CDR3 DNA reads TGTGCCAGCAGCTACCGAACAGGGAATACAAACTATGGCTACACCTTC.

V and J are TRBV9 and TRBJ2-7; tentative D call: TRBD1 (5 bases). This CDR3 is 14 amino acids long. Germline V gene lookup returns CDR1 SGDLS and CDR2 YYNGEE. The V gene lost 2 bases and the J gene lost 3 bases, with 12 bases spanning the gap. The DNA of the CDR3 is TGTGCCAGCAGCGTCGGTGACAGACACTACGAGCAGTACTTC. It specifies CASSVGDRHYEQYF.

This chain links TRBV27 with TRBJ1-3; D gene unclear. V lost 4 bases and J lost 0, with 13 bases in between. The V gene's germline CDR1 is MNHEY and CDR2 SMNVEV (reference sequence). The CDR3 sequence is 16 residues long. The CDR3 protein is CASSSSSGVSGNTIYF. DNA of the CDR3: TGTGCCAGCAGTTCTTCCTCCGGGGTCTCTGGAAACACCATATATTTT.

CDR3 sequence reads: CATRVKDNYGYTF. CDR3 nucleotides: TGTGCCACCCGGGTCAAAGATAACTATGGCTACACCTTC. This chain joins TRBV2 and TRBJ1-2, with no clear D. Trimming pared 10 bases from V and 1 base from J, leaving 13 bases between. This CDR3 is 13 amino acids long. The germline V gene encodes CDR1 SNHLY and CDR2 FYNNEI.

This chain connects TRBV9 to TRBJ2-7; D not resolved. The CDR3 runs to 13 residues. The V and J ends lost 4 bases and 0 bases respectively, with 8 bases between them. In germline, CDR1 is SGDLS, CDR2 YYNGEE. The CDR3 protein is CASSPRISYEQYF. The DNA of the CDR3 is TGTGCCAGCAGCCCCAGGATCTCCTACGAGCAGTACTTC.